These 6 T cell receptor beta chains were sequenced from one sample in a study of brain T cells in children with intractable seizures. The time point: blood from clinic visit 5 months post-surgery; TSC patient then seizure free. Measured with immunoSEQ multiplex PCR; TCRdb has only the in-frame clones, and not every one. The sample consists of 340,000 or so clones, roughly 92% of them appearing once. This specimen consisted of peripheral blood, obtained around 5 months after surgery. The receptor set was obtained from a boy under three years old with tuberous sclerosis and intractable seizures.

The chain couples TRBV20-1 to TRBJ2-1; D ambiguous. Germline CDR1 DFQATT, CDR2 SNEGSKA (reference sequence). The CDR3 runs 10 residues. V was cut by 0 bases and J by 9 bases, with 3 bases left in between. The CDR3 loop is CSAREREQFF. The CDR3, as DNA: TGCAGTGCTAGAGAACGTGAGCAGTTCTTC.

The J gene is TRBJ2-7, the V gene TRBV28; 8 nucleotides match TRBD1. V trimming: 5 bases; J trimming: 4 bases; junction bases outside the gene matches: 10. Germline V gene sequence: CDR1 MDHEN, CDR2 SYDVKM. The length of the CDR3 is 15 residues. The CDR3 nucleotides are TGTGCCAGCAGTCCTCAAACAGGGGGTGAATACGAGCAGTACTTC. Encoded protein: CASSPQTGGEYEQYF. Full variable domain (rest looked up from reference TRBV28 and TRBJ2-7): DVKVTQSSRYLVKRTGEKVFLECVQDMDHENMFWYRQDPGLGLRLIYFSYDVKMKEKGDIPEGYSVSREKKERFSLILESASTNQTSMYLCASSPQTGGEYEQYFGPGTRLTVT.

The chain employs TRBV6-6 and TRBJ1-1, with TRBD1 matching over 7 bases. CDR1 is MNHNY, CDR2 SVGAGI, per germline (reference sequence). Trimming at V came to 4 bases and at J to 6 bases, leaving 5 bases not matched to a gene. This CDR3 has 13 amino acids. CDR3 DNA sequence: TGTGCCAGCAGTTCCACAGGGGCGCCTGAAGCTTTCTTT. Translating it yields CASSSTGAPEAFF.

The rearrangement uses TRBV29-1 and TRBJ2-3; possible D gene TRBD1, 6 bases. The germline V gene has CDR1 SQVTM and CDR2 ANQGSEA. The V end was cut by 7 bases, the J end by 6 bases, with 20 bases between. The CDR3 loop spans 14 amino acids. The CDR3 bases are TGCAGCGCGGACGGGACACAACTTTTGGATACGCAGTATTTT. This sequence encodes CSADGTQLLDTQYF.

This chain uses TRBV10-3 with TRBJ2-7; TRBD2 is a possible D gene (6 bases). Germline-derived CDR1 and CDR2 are ENHRY and SYGVKD. CDR3 size: 16 residues. Trimming pared 0 bases from V and 2 bases from J, leaving 14 bases between. This CDR3 is CAISESGGLRTYEQYF. The CDR3 DNA reads TGTGCCATCAGTGAGTCGGGAGGACTCCGCACCTACGAGCAGTACTTC.

The chain employs TRBV30 and TRBJ1-1; 7 nucleotides line up with TRBD1. V lost 5 bases to trimming and J lost 0 bases; unmatched junction nucleotides: 6. This CDR3 region has 14 residues. Germline V CDR1 and CDR2: GTSNPN, SVGIG (reference sequence). CDR3 sequence reads: CAWETGIMNTEAFF. Here the CDR3 DNA reads TGTGCCTGGGAGACAGGGATAATGAACACTGAAGCTTTCTTT.